This T cell receptor beta chain was recorded in a study of control samples from healthy donors and cancer patients. Germline CDR1 and CDR2: SEHNR and FQNEAQ (reference sequence). The germline V and J ends were trimmed by 4 bases and 4 bases, with 14 bases remaining between them. The length of the CDR3 is 15 residues. The repertoire was sequenced with immunoSEQ multiplex PCR; TCRdb's copy has only in-frame clones and lacks some. The sample includes tens of thousands of clones, roughly 87% of them seen just once. The sequence was collected from a woman between 45 and 60 years old in good health. Sequencing was carried out using blood. The V and J genes are TRBV7-9 and TRBJ1-3; D remains ambiguous. CDR3 residues: CASSSGITPGNTIYF. The CDR3 bases are TGTGCCAGCAGCTCCGGGATAACACCGGGAAACACCATATATTTT.